These 27 T cell receptor beta chains were sequenced from one sample in a study of cytomegalovirus exposure and HLA in healthy donors. Assay used: immunoSEQ multiplex PCR; TCRdb lists only in-frame clones, some missing. This table has some 54,000 clones, approximately 92% appearing once. The sample comprised PBMCs. The receptors shown here come from a man aged 18 to 30 in good health and CMV-seronegative.

The chain recombines TRBV7-2 with TRBJ2-3, with 12 bases that match TRBD2. V lost 5 bases to trimming and J lost 5 bases; unmatched junction nucleotides: 5. Germline CDR1 reads SGHTA; CDR2 reads FQGNSA. The CDR3 sequence is 15 residues long. In DNA, the CDR3 is TGTGCCAGCAGCCGACTAGCGGGAGATAAAGATACGCAGTATTTT. Translating it yields CASSRLAGDKDTQYF. The complete variable domain, with remaining parts taken from reference TRBV7-2 and TRBJ2-3, reads GAGVSQSPSNKVTEKGKDVELRCDPISGHTALYWYRQSLGQGLEFLIYFQGNSAPDKSGLPSDRFSAERTGGSVSTLTIQRTQQEDSAVYLCASSRLAGDKDTQYFGPGTRLTVL.

The chain employs TRBV19 and TRBJ1-1, with a possible D match to TRBD1 (6 bases). The CDR3 covers 17 residues. Germline assignment: CDR1 LNHDA and CDR2 SQIVND (reference sequence). V lost 7 bases and J 0 bases, leaving 21 bases between the germline ends. CDR3 in DNA: TGTGCCAGTACCGATCAGGCCAGGGGAAGCATGAACACTGAAGCTTTCTTT. Protein sequence: CASTDQARGSMNTEAFF.

V and J are TRBV10-2 and TRBJ2-3; a possible D gene is TRBD1 (6 bases). Trimming cost V 0 bases and J 6 bases, with 10 bases left between them. This CDR3 has 14 residues. The germline V gene has CDR1 WSHSY and CDR2 SAAADI. The CDR3 region is CASSESTGRDTQYF. The CDR3 coding sequence is TGCGCCAGCAGTGAGTCAACAGGGCGGGATACGCAGTATTTT.

The chain links TRBV6-5 to TRBJ1-1, with D tentatively TRBD1 (6 bases). V gave up 0 bases and J gave up 2 bases, with 10 bases separating them. The CDR3 covers 15 residues. CDR1 and CDR2 from the germline V gene are MNHEY and SVGAGI. The CDR3 nucleotides read TGTGCCAGCAGTTACTCCAGGGGTCCCAACACTGAAGCTTTCTTT. Translation: CASSYSRGPNTEAFF.

J is TRBJ2-3 and V is TRBV28, with 9 bases identical to TRBD2. The V segment lost 11 bases and the J segment 5 bases; nucleotides outside the gene matches: 11. Looked up from germline, CDR1 is MDHEN and CDR2 is SYDVKM. The CDR3 has 14 amino acids. Here the CDR3 reads CAGGGNSGRDTQYF. The CDR3 DNA sequence: TGTGCCGGGGGAGGCAATAGCGGGAGAGATACGCAGTATTTT.

This chain links TRBV10-3 with TRBJ2-3; TRBD2 matches 7 bases. V shed 8 bases and J 4 bases; nucleotides not matched to a gene: 12. Germline V gene lookup returns CDR1 ENHRY and CDR2 SYGVKD. The CDR3 has 15 residues. Here the CDR3 DNA reads TGTGCCATCGGACGCGGGGGACTCGCCCCAGATACGCAGTATTTT. This encodes CAIGRGGLAPDTQYF.

The gene calls are TRBV6-1 and TRBJ1-5; 7 nucleotides agree with TRBD1. Germline assignment: CDR1 MNHNS and CDR2 SASEGT. The CDR3 runs to 14 residues. The ends lost 6 bases at V and 0 bases at J; junction bases unmatched: 2. CDR3 sequence: CASRGQHSNQPQHF. The DNA of the CDR3 is TGTGCCAGCAGGGGACAGCATAGCAATCAGCCCCAGCATTTT.

The CDR3 DNA reads TGCGCCAGCAGCTTCAAGAGCACCGGGGAGCTGTTTTTT. It encodes CASSFKSTGELFF. The J gene is TRBJ2-2, the V gene TRBV5-1, with unresolved D. The CDR3 is made up of 13 amino acids. Per the germline V gene, CDR1 is SGHRS and CDR2 is YFSETQ. V lost 2 bases and J 4 bases, leaving 6 bases between the germline ends.

V and J are TRBV28 and TRBJ2-7; a weak D match, TRBD1 (6 bases). The CDR3 runs to 14 residues. Germline V lookup: CDR1 MDHEN, CDR2 SYDVKM. The germline V and J ends were trimmed by 5 bases and 3 bases, with 14 bases remaining between them. The CDR3 is CASSRHRVGYEQYF. As DNA, the CDR3 is TGTGCCAGCAGTCGACACAGGGTTGGCTACGAGCAGTACTTC.

The genes are TRBV4-1 and TRBJ1-4; TRBD1 is a possible D gene (5 bases). V lost 0 bases and J lost 5, with 10 bases in between. Germline V gives CDR1 MGHRA, CDR2 YSYEKL. The length of the CDR3 is 15 residues. CDR3 coding DNA: TGCGCCAGCAGCCAAGATCGGGGGGGAAATGAAAAACTGTTTTTT. Translation gives CASSQDRGGNEKLFF.

This chain uses TRBV19 with TRBJ2-2; D gene ambiguous. The germline V gene encodes CDR1 LNHDA and CDR2 SQIVND (reference sequence). Trimming cost V 8 bases and J 5 bases, with 9 bases left between them. The CDR3 has 12 amino acids. CDR3 loop: CASGFRTGELFF. The CDR3 DNA reads as TGTGCCAGTGGCTTCAGGACCGGGGAGCTGTTTTTT.

The rearrangement links TRBV18 to TRBJ1-4; TRBD1 might be the D (6 bases). Germline loops: CDR1 KGHSH, CDR2 LQKENI. The length of the CDR3 is 14 residues. Between the trimmed V and J ends, which lost 4 bases and 6 bases, there was a span of 12 bases. The CDR3 here is CASSRVTGHEKLFF. The CDR3 bases are TGTGCCAGCTCACGGGTGACAGGTCATGAAAAACTGTTTTTT.

In its sample, this clone was seen once. The chain has TRBV28 and TRBJ2-7; the D gene is possibly TRBD2 (5 bases). The germline CDR1 and CDR2 sequences are MDHEN and SYDVKM. Trimming took off 3 bases at V and 5 bases at J, with 20 bases between the two ends. The CDR3 has 16 residues. The CDR3 spells CASSFGVWLAGNEQYF. The CDR3 bases are TGTGCCAGCAGTTTCGGCGTCTGGCTAGCCGGTAACGAGCAGTACTTC. The variable domain in full, with the rest retrieved from reference TRBV28 and TRBJ2-7, is DVKVTQSSRYLVKRTGEKVFLECVQDMDHENMFWYRQDPGLGLRLIYFSYDVKMKEKGDIPEGYSVSREKKERFSLILESASTNQTSMYLCASSFGVWLAGNEQYFGPGTRLTVT.

The rearrangement uses TRBV5-1 and TRBJ2-5; 13 positions agree with TRBD2. Germline values: CDR1 SGHRS, CDR2 YFSETQ. With 2 bases clipped from V and 3 bases from J, the junction kept 4 bases outside the gene matches. This CDR3 spans 16 amino acids. CDR3 DNA: TGCGCCAGCAGCTTCCGGACTAGCGGGAGTGAAGAGACCCAGTACTTC. It specifies CASSFRTSGSEETQYF.

V and J are TRBV29-1 and TRBJ2-3, with TRBD2 matching 8 bases. The CDR3 runs 16 residues. V lost 0 bases to trimming and J lost 6 bases; unmatched junction nucleotides: 11. Looked up from germline, CDR1 is SQVTM and CDR2 is ANQGSEA. CDR3 coding DNA: TGCAGCGTTGAAGATCGACTAGCGCGGATGACGGATACGCAGTATTTT. Encoded protein: CSVEDRLARMTDTQYF.

The rearrangement links TRBV5-5 to TRBJ1-2; 7 positions match TRBD1. In germline, CDR1 is SGHKS, CDR2 YYEKEE (reference sequence). V gave up 2 bases and J gave up 4 bases; unmatched junction bases: 8. The CDR3 runs to 15 residues. CDR3 in DNA: TGTGCCAGCAGCTTTAGCGGGACAGATCTCTATGGCTACACCTTC. Protein sequence: CASSFSGTDLYGYTF.

The chain carries TRBV5-4 and TRBJ2-7, with 9 bases aligning to TRBD1. CDR1 and CDR2 (germline): SGHNT, YYREEE (reference sequence). This CDR3 is 15 amino acids long. J gave up 7 bases and V 0 bases, and 8 bases lay outside the gene matches. The CDR3 DNA follows: TGTGCCAGCAGCTTGGGGCGGGACAGGGCAGGGGAGCAGTACTTC. It codes for CASSLGRDRAGEQYF. The variable domain in full, with the rest retrieved from reference TRBV5-4 and TRBJ2-7, is ETGVTQSPTHLIKTRGQQVTLRCSSQSGHNTVSWYQQALGQGPQFIFQYYREEENGRGNFPPRFSGLQFPNYSSELNVNALELDDSALYLCASSLGRDRAGEQYFGPGTRLTVT.

This sequence joins TRBV15 and TRBJ2-3; 9 bases are shared with TRBD2. Germline CDR1 is LNHNV and CDR2 is YYDKDF (reference sequence). With 1 base clipped from V and 5 bases from J, the junction kept 7 bases outside the gene matches. The length of the CDR3 is 16 residues. This CDR3 is CATSRAAGGRGDTQYF. The CDR3 coding sequence is TGTGCCACCAGCAGAGCTGCGGGAGGGCGGGGAGATACGCAGTATTTT.

The chain carries TRBV29-1 and TRBJ2-7; D may be TRBD1 (6 bases). CDR1 and CDR2 from the germline V gene are SQVTM and ANQGSEA. Trimming removed 0 bases from V and 1 base from J, with 13 bases in between. CDR3 length: 15 amino acids. The CDR3: CSVEDAGRGSYEQYF. CDR3 coding DNA: TGCAGCGTTGAAGATGCGGGCAGGGGTTCCTACGAGCAGTACTTC.

This clone was counted once. The chain carries TRBV4-1 and TRBJ2-7, with 7 positions matching TRBD1. There are 14 residues in the CDR3. Germline CDR1 is MGHRA and CDR2 is YSYEKL. The trim removed 4 bases at V and 4 bases at J, leaving 7 bases unmatched. The chain's CDR3 is CASSPYNRGYEQYF. In DNA form, the CDR3 reads TGCGCCAGCAGCCCATATAACAGGGGTTACGAGCAGTACTTC.

This chain connects TRBV13 to TRBJ2-1, with 13 bases lining up with TRBD2. Unmatched junction bases numbered 3, after V lost 4 bases and J lost 6 bases. In germline, CDR1 is PRHDT, CDR2 FYEKMQ (reference sequence). The CDR3 extends over 15 amino acids. Written as DNA, the CDR3 is TGTGCCAGCAGCTCCGGGACTAGCGGGATCAATGAGCAGTTCTTC. This gives the protein CASSSGTSGINEQFF.

This chain connects TRBV5-5 to TRBJ2-5; D might be TRBD2 (5 bases). Germline CDR1 is SGHKS and CDR2 is YYEKEE (reference sequence). The length of the CDR3 is 14 residues. Trimming removed 0 bases at V and 7 bases at J, with 13 bases between. The DNA for the CDR3 is TGTGCCAGCAGCTTGGGTGGGGAGAGGGCGACCCAGTACTTC. It yields the protein CASSLGGERATQYF.

The chain employs TRBV7-3 and TRBJ1-2; 9 bases match TRBD1. J was trimmed by 7 bases and V by 3 bases; bases with no gene match: 6. Germline V gives CDR1 SGHTA, CDR2 FQGTGA. This CDR3 is built from 14 residues. The CDR3 region has the DNA TGTGCCAGCAGCTTGGCCGGGACAGGGCTTGGCTACACCTTC. This sequence encodes CASSLAGTGLGYTF.

This chain joins TRBV28 and TRBJ1-5; D is perhaps TRBD1 (6 bases). The V gene lost 5 bases and the J gene lost 2 bases, with 13 bases spanning the gap. The CDR3 contains 15 residues. The germline V gene has CDR1 MDHEN and CDR2 SYDVKM. CDR3 nucleotides: TGTGCCAGCAGTACCTGGACAGACCGCAATCAGCCCCAGCATTTT. Protein sequence: CASSTWTDRNQPQHF.

The chain recombines TRBV5-1 with TRBJ1-4; 8 nucleotides match TRBD1. The V gene end was trimmed by 0 bases and the J gene end by 5 bases; junction bases not matched to a gene: 3. This CDR3 has 15 amino acids. Germline V gene data show CDR1 as SGHRS and CDR2 as YFSETQ. The CDR3 here is CASSLGQGSNEKLFF. For the CDR3, the DNA is TGCGCCAGCAGCTTGGGACAGGGGTCGAATGAAAAACTGTTTTTT. Full variable domain (remainder filled in from reference TRBV5-1 and TRBJ1-4): KAGVTQTPRYLIKTRGQQVTLSCSPISGHRSVSWYQQTPGQGLQFLFEYFSETQRNKGNFPGRFSGRQFSNSRSEMNVSTLELGDSALYLCASSLGQGSNEKLFFGSGTQLSVL.

This chain connects TRBV5-5 to TRBJ2-7; 11 bases line up with TRBD2. Germline V gene lookup returns CDR1 SGHKS and CDR2 YYEKEE (reference sequence). The CDR3 extends over 15 amino acids. J gave up 2 bases and V 4 bases, and 5 bases lay outside the gene matches. CDR3 sequence: CASSARLAGPYEQYF. DNA of the CDR3: TGTGCCAGCAGCGCTCGACTAGCGGGACCCTACGAGCAGTACTTC.

The rearrangement links TRBV29-1 to TRBJ2-7; perhaps TRBD1 as D (6 bases). V dropped 2 bases and J dropped 5 bases, with 13 bases sitting between them. The CDR3 sequence is 13 residues long. Germline V gene data show CDR1 as SQVTM and CDR2 as ANQGSEA. Written as DNA, the CDR3 is TGCAGCGTTGAAAAGGGGGTAGGAAACGAGCAGTACTTC. Its translation: CSVEKGVGNEQYF.